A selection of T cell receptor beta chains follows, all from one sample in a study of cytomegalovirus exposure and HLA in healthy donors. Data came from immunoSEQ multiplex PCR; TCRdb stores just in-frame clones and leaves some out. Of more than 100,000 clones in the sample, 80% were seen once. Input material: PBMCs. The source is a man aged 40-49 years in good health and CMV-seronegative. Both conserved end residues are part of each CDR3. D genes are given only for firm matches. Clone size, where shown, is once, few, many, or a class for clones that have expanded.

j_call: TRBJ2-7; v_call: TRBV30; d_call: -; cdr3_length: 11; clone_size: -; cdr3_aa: CAWSVLVEQYF; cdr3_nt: TGTGCCTGGAGTGTACTGGTCGAGCAGTACTTC
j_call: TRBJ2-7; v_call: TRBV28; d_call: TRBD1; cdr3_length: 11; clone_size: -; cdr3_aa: CASSGYRGQYF; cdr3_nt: TGTGCCAGCAGTGGGTACAGGGGACAGTACTTC
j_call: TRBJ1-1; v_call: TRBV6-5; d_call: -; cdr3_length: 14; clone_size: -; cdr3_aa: CASTSWGRFAEAFF; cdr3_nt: TGTGCCAGCACCTCCTGGGGGCGCTTCGCTGAAGCTTTCTTT
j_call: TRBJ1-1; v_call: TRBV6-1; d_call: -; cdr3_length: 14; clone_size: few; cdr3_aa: CASSSRGSDTEAFF; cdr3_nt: TGTGCCAGCAGTTCAAGAGGGTCGGACACTGAAGCTTTCTTT
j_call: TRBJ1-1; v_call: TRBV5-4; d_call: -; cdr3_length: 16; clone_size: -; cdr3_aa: CASSLGGREGNTEAFF; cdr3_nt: TGTGCCAGCAGCTTGGGTGGCAGGGAGGGGAACACTGAAGCTTTCTTT
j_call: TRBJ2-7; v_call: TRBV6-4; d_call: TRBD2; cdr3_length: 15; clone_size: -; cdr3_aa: CASPADSGRAGEQYF; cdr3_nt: TGTGCCAGCCCGGCGGATAGCGGGAGGGCAGGCGAGCAGTACTTC
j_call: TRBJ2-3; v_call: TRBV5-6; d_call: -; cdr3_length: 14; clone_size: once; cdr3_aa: CASSLVQGTDTQYF; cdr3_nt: TGTGCCAGCAGCTTGGTGCAGGGCACAGATACGCAGTATTTT
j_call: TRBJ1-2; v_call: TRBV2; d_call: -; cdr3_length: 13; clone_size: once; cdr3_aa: CASSEGFNYGYTF; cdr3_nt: TGTGCCAGCAGTGAGGGCTTTAACTATGGCTACACCTTC
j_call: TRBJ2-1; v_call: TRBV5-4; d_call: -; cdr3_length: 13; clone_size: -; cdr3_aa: CASSFSVMNEQFF; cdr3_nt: TGTGCCAGCAGCTTTTCCGTTATGAATGAGCAGTTCTTC
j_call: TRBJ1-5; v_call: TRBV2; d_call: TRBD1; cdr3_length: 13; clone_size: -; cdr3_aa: CASEAGQGQPQHF; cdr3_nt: TGTGCCAGCGAGGCGGGACAGGGCCAGCCCCAGCATTTT
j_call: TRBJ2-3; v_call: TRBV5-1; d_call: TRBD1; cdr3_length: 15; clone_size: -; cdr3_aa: CASSSTGGVADTQYF; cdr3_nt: TGCGCCAGCAGCTCGACAGGGGGCGTGGCAGATACGCAGTATTTT
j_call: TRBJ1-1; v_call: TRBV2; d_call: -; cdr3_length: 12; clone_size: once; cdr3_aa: CASSLEEFEAFF; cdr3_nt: TGTGCCAGCAGTCTCGAGGAGTTTGAAGCTTTCTTT
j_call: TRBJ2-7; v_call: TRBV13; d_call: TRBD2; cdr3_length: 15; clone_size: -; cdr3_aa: CASSLRPATSDEQYF; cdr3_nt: TGTGCCAGCAGCTTAAGGCCAGCGACTAGCGACGAGCAGTACTTC
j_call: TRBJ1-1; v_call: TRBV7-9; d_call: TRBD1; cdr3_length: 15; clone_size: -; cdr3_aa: CASSLRGTANTEAFF; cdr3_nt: TGTGCCAGCAGCCTCCGAGGGACAGCGAACACTGAAGCTTTCTTT
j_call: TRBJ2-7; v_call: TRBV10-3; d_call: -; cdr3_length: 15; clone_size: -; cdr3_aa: CAISESAQLSYEQYF; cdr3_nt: TGTGCCATCAGTGAGTCGGCTCAATTATCCTACGAGCAGTACTTC
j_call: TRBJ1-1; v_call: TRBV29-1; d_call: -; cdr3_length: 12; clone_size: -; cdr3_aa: CSADRPNTEAFF; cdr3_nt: TGCAGCGCTGACAGGCCGAACACTGAAGCTTTCTTT
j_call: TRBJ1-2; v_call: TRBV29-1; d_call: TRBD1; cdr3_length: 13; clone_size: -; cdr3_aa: CSVDEQGNYGYTF; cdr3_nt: TGCAGCGTTGACGAACAGGGGAACTATGGCTACACCTTC
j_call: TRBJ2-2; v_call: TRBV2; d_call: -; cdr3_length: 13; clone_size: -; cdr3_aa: CAGREQGTGELFF; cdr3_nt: TGTGCCGGCCGGGAGCAGGGCACCGGGGAGCTGTTTTTT
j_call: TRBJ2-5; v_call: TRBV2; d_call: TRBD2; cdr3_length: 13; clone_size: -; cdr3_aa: CASRAGAGETQYF; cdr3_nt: TGTGCCAGCAGAGCGGGAGCCGGGGAGACCCAGTACTTC
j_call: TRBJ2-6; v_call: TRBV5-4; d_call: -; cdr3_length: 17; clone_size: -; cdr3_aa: CASSLVSGTTGANVLTF; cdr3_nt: TGTGCCAGCAGCTTGGTCTCAGGGACAACTGGGGCCAACGTCCTGACTTTC
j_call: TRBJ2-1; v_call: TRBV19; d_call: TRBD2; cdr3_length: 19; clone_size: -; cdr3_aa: CASSTPGSSGVWAYNEQFF; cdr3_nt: TGTGCCAGTAGTACCCCCGGTAGTAGCGGGGTTTGGGCCTACAATGAGCAGTTCTTC
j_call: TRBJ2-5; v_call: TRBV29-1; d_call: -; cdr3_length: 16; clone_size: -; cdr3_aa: CSVEVQLSHSQETQYF; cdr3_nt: TGCAGCGTTGAAGTACAGCTATCCCATTCCCAAGAGACCCAGTACTTC
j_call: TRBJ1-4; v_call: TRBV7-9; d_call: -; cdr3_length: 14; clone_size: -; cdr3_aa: CASSFEGGSEKLFF; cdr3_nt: TGTGCCAGCAGCTTTGAGGGGGGGAGTGAAAAACTGTTTTTT
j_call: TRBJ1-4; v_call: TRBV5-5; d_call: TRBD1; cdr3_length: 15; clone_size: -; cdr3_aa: CASSLGTVTNEKLFF; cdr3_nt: TGTGCCAGCAGCTTAGGGACAGTTACTAATGAAAAACTGTTTTTT
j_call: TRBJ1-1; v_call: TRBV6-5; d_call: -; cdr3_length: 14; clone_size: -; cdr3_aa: CASSYSGGDTEAFF; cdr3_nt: TGTGCCAGCAGTTACTCTGGGGGGGACACTGAAGCTTTCTTT
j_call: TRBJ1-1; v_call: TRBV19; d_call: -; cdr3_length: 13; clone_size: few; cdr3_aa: CASRRTQNTEAFF; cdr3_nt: TGTGCCAGTAGGCGGACTCAGAACACTGAAGCTTTCTTT
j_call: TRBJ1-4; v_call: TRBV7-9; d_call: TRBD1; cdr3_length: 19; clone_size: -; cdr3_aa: CASSPSEWWESGGNEKLFF; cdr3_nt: TGTGCCAGCAGCCCCTCCGAGTGGTGGGAATCAGGGGGAAATGAAAAACTGTTTTTT
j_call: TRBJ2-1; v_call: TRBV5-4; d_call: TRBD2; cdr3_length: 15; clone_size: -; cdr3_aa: CASSLRLAGGNEQFF; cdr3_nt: TGTGCCAGCAGCTTGCGACTAGCGGGAGGCAATGAGCAGTTCTTC
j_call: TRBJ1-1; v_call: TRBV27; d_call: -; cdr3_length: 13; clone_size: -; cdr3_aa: CASSPTKPTEAFF; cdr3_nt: TGTGCCAGCAGTCCCACGAAGCCCACGGAAGCTTTCTTT
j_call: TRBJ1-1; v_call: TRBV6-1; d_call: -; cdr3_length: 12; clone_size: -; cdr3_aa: CASSGGGTEAFF; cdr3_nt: TGTGCCAGCAGCGGCGGGGGGACTGAAGCTTTCTTT
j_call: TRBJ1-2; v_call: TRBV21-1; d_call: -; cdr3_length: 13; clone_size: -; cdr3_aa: CASTTWGLRGYTF; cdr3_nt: TGTGCCAGCACCACCTGGGGGCTAAGGGGCTACACCTTC
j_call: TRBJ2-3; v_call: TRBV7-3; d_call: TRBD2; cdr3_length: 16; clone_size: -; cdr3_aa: CASSPRGTSGKDTQYF; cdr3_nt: TGTGCCAGCAGCCCCAGGGGGACTAGCGGAAAAGATACGCAGTATTTT
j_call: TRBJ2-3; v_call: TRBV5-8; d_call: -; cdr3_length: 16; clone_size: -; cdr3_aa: CASSPRKDYWTDTQYF; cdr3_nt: TGTGCCAGCAGCCCACGAAAGGACTATTGGACAGATACGCAGTATTTT
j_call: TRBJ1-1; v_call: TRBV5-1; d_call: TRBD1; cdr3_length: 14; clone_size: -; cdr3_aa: CASSNIGQGAEAFF; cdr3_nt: TGCGCCAGCAGCAACATCGGACAGGGGGCTGAAGCTTTCTTT
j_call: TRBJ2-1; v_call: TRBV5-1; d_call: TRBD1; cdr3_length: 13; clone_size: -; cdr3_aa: CASSLEGTGARFF; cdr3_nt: TGCGCCAGCAGCTTGGAGGGGACAGGGGCTCGATTCTTC
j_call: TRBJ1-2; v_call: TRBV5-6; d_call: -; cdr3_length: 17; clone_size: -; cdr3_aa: CASSFLSSRPANYGYTF; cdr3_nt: TGTGCCAGCAGCTTCCTGAGCTCGCGGCCTGCTAACTATGGCTACACCTTC
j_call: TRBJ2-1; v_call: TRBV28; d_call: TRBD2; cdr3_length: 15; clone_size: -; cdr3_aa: CASRRGSGGNNEQFF; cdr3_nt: TGTGCCAGCAGACGGGGGAGCGGGGGTAACAATGAGCAGTTCTTC
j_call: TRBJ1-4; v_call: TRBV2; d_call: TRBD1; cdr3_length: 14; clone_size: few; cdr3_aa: CASRETGFNEKLFF; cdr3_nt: TGTGCCAGCAGGGAGACAGGGTTTAATGAAAAACTGTTTTTT
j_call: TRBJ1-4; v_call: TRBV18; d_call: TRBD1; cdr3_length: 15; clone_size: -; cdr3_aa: CASSPTTGRYEKLFF; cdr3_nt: TGTGCCAGCTCACCCACGACAGGGCGTTATGAAAAACTGTTTTTT
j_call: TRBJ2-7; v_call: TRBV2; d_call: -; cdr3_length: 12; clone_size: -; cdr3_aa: CASKGGSYEQYF; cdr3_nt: TGTGCCAGCAAGGGGGGGTCCTACGAGCAGTACTTC
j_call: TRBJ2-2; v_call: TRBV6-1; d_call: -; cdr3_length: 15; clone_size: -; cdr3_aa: CASRKQSLNTGELFF; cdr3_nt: TGTGCCAGCAGGAAACAGTCCCTAAACACCGGGGAGCTGTTTTTT
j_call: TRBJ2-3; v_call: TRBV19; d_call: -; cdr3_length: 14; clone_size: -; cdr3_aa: CASSSREKEDTQYF; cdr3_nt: TGTGCCAGTAGTTCCCGGGAGAAGGAAGATACGCAGTATTTT
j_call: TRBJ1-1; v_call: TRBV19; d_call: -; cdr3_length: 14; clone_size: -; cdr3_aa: CASSFESRNTEAFF; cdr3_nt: TGTGCCAGTAGTTTCGAGAGCCGGAACACTGAAGCTTTCTTT
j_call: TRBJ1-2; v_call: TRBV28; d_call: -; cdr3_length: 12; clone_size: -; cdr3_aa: CASSATIYGYTF; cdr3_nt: TGTGCCAGCAGTGCGACAATCTATGGCTACACCTTC
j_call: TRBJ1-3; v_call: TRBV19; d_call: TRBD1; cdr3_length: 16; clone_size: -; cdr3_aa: CASSIQDRARGNTIYF; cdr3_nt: TGTGCCAGTAGTATCCAGGACAGGGCGCGAGGAAACACCATATATTTT
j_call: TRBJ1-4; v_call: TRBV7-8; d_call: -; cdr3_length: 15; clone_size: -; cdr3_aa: CASSSMTAINEKLFF; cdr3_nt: TGTGCCAGCAGCTCCATGACAGCTATTAATGAAAAACTGTTTTTT
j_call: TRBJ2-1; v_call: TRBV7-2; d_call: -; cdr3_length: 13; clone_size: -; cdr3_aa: CASSIGPYNEQFF; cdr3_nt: TGTGCCAGCAGCATTGGGCCATACAATGAGCAGTTCTTC